The rows below give T cell receptor beta chains drawn from one sample of a study of post-analysis software for immune sequencing data. TCRdb reprocessed the PCR reads via MiXCR and lists one record per CDR3 protein. The sample yields some 690,000 distinct CDR3 sequences, around 27% seen once. Sequenced input: blood. These receptors were taken from a girl aged 5-17 years with multiple sclerosis. Each CDR3 is given with its conserved first and last residue. A D gene is named only where the DNA matches it firmly. For some rows the clone size is stated as once, few or many, or as a class when expanded; others skip it.

abundance	v_gene	d_gene	j_gene	len	CDR3aa	CDR3nt
NA	TRBV20-1	NA	TRBJ1-5	15	CSARRSAGSNQPQHF	TGCAGTGCTAGAAGGTCGGCGGGATCCAATCAGCCCCAGCATTTT
NA	TRBV4-1	NA	TRBJ2-7	15	CASSQLFPGPYEQYF	TGCGCCAGCAGCCAATTATTTCCAGGACCCTACGAGCAGTACTTC
few	TRBV18	TRBD2	TRBJ2-3	15	CASSPLAGKVDTQYF	TGTGCCAGCTCACCGCTAGCGGGTAAAGTGGATACGCAGTATTTT
NA	TRBV4-2	TRBD2	TRBJ2-5	14	CASSQGTSQETQYF	TGTGCCAGCAGCCAAGGGACTAGCCAAGAGACCCAGTACTTC
NA	TRBV10-3	NA	TRBJ2-3	14	CAISGPASTDTQYF	TGTGCCATCAGTGGGCCGGCTAGCACAGATACGCAGTATTTT
few	TRBV7-9	NA	TRBJ2-3	11	CASSLSLTQYF	TGTGCCAGCAGCTTGTCGCTGACACAGTATTTT
few	TRBV28	TRBD1	TRBJ1-1	13	CASSPDRDTEAFF	TGTGCCAGCAGTCCTGACAGGGACACTGAAGCTTTCTTT
few	TRBV7-2	NA	TRBJ2-2	13	CASKPQGSGELFF	TGTGCCAGCAAACCGCAGGGCTCCGGGGAGCTGTTTTTT
NA	TRBV20-1	TRBD2	TRBJ2-5	13	CSAASSGRETQYF	TGCAGTGCTGCGTCTAGCGGGAGGGAGACCCAGTACTTC
NA	TRBV6-6	NA	TRBJ1-3	15	CASSQQGSFGNTIYF	TGTGCCAGCAGTCAACAGGGTTCATTCGGAAACACCATATATTTT
NA	TRBV5-1	TRBD1	TRBJ2-5	15	CASSLDGRGLKTQYF	TGCGCCAGCAGCTTGGATGGCAGGGGGCTGAAGACCCAGTACTTC
NA	TRBV20-1	TRBD2	TRBJ2-7	15	CSARPVAGPTYEQYF	TGCAGTGCTAGACCCGTAGCGGGTCCGACCTACGAGCAGTACTTC
few	TRBV6-1	TRBD2	TRBJ2-7	15	CASSALGLALYEQYF	TGTGCCAGCAGTGCCCTGGGACTAGCGCTCTACGAGCAGTACTTC
NA	TRBV20-1	NA	TRBJ2-7	14	CSALAGTADYEQYF	TGCAGTGCCCTGGCCGGGACGGCCGACTACGAGCAGTACTTC
few	TRBV5-1	NA	TRBJ2-7	12	CASSKEGFEQYF	TGCGCCAGCAGTAAAGAGGGATTCGAGCAGTACTTC
NA	TRBV28	NA	TRBJ2-3	17	CASRTLGRGGLTDTQYF	TGTGCCAGCAGGACCCTCGGCAGGGGAGGTTTAACAGATACGCAGTATTTT
NA	TRBV3-1	NA	TRBJ1-1	16	CASSQVLSRMNTEAFF	TGTGCCAGCAGCCAAGTTCTGTCTCGTATGAACACTGAAGCTTTCTTT
NA	TRBV11-2	TRBD2	TRBJ2-1	16	CASSLVTSGIFDEQFF	TGTGCCAGCAGCTTAGTGACTAGCGGGATTTTCGATGAGCAGTTCTTC
NA	TRBV20-1	NA	TRBJ2-3	16	CSAHLGLQRRWDTQYF	TGCAGTGCCCACTTAGGCCTCCAGAGACGTTGGGATACGCAGTATTTT
NA	TRBV5-6	NA	TRBJ1-2	14	CASSPGRRPGGYTF	TGTGCCAGCAGCCCGGGCCGCCGCCCGGGTGGCTACACCTTC
NA	TRBV4-1	TRBD2	TRBJ2-5	16	CASSQEWTSGGETQYF	TGCGCCAGCAGCCAAGAGTGGACTAGCGGGGGAGAGACCCAGTACTTC
few	TRBV7-2	NA	TRBJ2-5	13	CASSLHLEETQYF	TGTGCCAGCAGCCTGCATCTTGAAGAGACCCAGTACTTC
few	TRBV20-1	NA	TRBJ1-4	14	CSARARTDVEKLFF	TGCAGTGCTAGAGCTAGGACCGATGTGGAAAAACTGTTTTTT
NA	TRBV20-1	NA	TRBJ2-7	13	CSASGRSSYEQYF	TGCAGTGCTAGTGGTAGATCCTCCTACGAGCAGTACTTC
NA	TRBV5-5	TRBD2	TRBJ2-3	14	CASGGLAGTDTQYF	TGTGCCAGCGGAGGACTAGCGGGTACAGATACGCAGTATTTT
NA	TRBV10-3	TRBD2	TRBJ2-5	14	CAISPLAGQETQYF	TGTGCCATCAGTCCCCTAGCGGGGCAAGAGACCCAGTACTTC
NA	TRBV4-1	NA	TRBJ2-3	15	CASSQLPGGTDTQYF	TGCGCCAGCAGCCAACTACCGGGGGGCACAGATACGCAGTATTTT
NA	TRBV12-3/TRBV12-4	NA	TRBJ2-5	13	CASSSTRAETQYF	TGTGCCAGCAGTTCGACTAGGGCGGAGACCCAGTACTTC
few	TRBV20-1	TRBD1	TRBJ2-5	16	CSARAPGTGIQETQYF	TGCAGTGCTAGAGCCCCCGGGACAGGGATCCAAGAGACCCAGTACTTC
NA	TRBV24-1	NA	TRBJ2-3	13	CATRDSGTDTQYF	TGTGCCACCCGGGATAGCGGCACAGATACGCAGTATTTT
once	TRBV25-1	NA	TRBJ2-3	18	CASTLRGASGFYTGTQYF	TGTGCCAGCACCCTAAGGGGGGCTAGCGGTTTTTACACAGGTACGCAGTATTTT
NA	TRBV7-2	NA	TRBJ2-5	15	CASSPHGTLGETQYF	TGTGCCAGCAGCCCCCACGGGACACTCGGGGAGACCCAGTACTTC
NA	TRBV20-1	TRBD2	TRBJ2-1	13	CSAGAGGEPQQFF	TGCAGTGCTGGGGCGGGGGGGGAACCCCAGCAGTTCTTC
NA	TRBV3-1	NA	TRBJ1-1	15	CASMDEGLSNTEAFF	TGTGCCAGCATGGATGAGGGGTTATCGAACACTGAAGCTTTCTTT
few	TRBV20-1	NA	TRBJ1-2	10	CSVASYGYTF	TGCAGCGTGGCGTCCTATGGCTACACCTTC
NA	TRBV5-1	TRBD2	TRBJ2-7	16	CASSPPGLAGDREQYF	TGCGCCAGCAGCCCTCCGGGACTAGCGGGAGATCGCGAGCAGTACTTC
NA	TRBV25-1	NA	TRBJ2-4	16	CASSTTEALAKNIQYF	TGTGCCAGCAGTACGACGGAGGCCTTAGCCAAAAACATTCAGTACTTC
few	TRBV10-3	NA	TRBJ2-5	13	CAISESAGSWQYF	TGTGCCATCAGTGAGTCCGCGGGTTCGTGGCAGTACTTC
NA	TRBV7-2	NA	TRBJ2-5	15	CASNSYPGRGETQYF	TGTGCCAGCAACTCCTATCCGGGACGAGGAGAGACCCAGTACTTC
few	TRBV20-1	NA	TRBJ2-5	16	CSAYPLQGWEQETQYF	TGCAGTGCTTACCCCCTTCAGGGATGGGAACAAGAGACCCAGTACTTC
many	TRBV7-2	TRBD2	TRBJ2-3	15	CASSLVGGYTDTQYF	TGTGCCAGCAGCTTAGTGGGAGGGTACACAGATACGCAGTATTTT
few	TRBV7-9	TRBD2	TRBJ2-1	18	CASSAPPPTSGYRGEQFF	TGTGCCAGCAGCGCACCCCCTCCGACTAGCGGGTACCGGGGTGAGCAGTTCTTC
few	TRBV28	NA	TRBJ1-2	15	CASSPTPRVNYGYTF	TGTGCCAGCAGTCCGACCCCAAGGGTAAACTATGGCTACACCTTC
few	TRBV19	TRBD1	TRBJ1-1	12	CASWTGGTEAFF	TGTGCCAGTTGGACAGGGGGCACTGAAGCTTTCTTT
NA	TRBV20-1	NA	TRBJ2-1	14	CSASGLLLYNEQFF	TGCAGTGCTAGCGGGCTGCTCCTATACAATGAGCAGTTCTTC
NA	TRBV18	NA	TRBJ1-1	12	CASSMMGTEAFF	TGTGCCAGCTCGATGATGGGGACTGAAGCTTTCTTT
NA	TRBV28	NA	TRBJ1-4	15	CASTQSGNANEKLFF	TGTGCCAGCACCCAATCGGGTAACGCTAATGAAAAACTGTTTTTT
NA	TRBV7-2	TRBD1	TRBJ2-7	14	CASSPQTGGYEQYF	TGTGCCAGCAGCCCCCAAACAGGGGGCTACGAGCAGTACTTC
NA	TRBV5-1	TRBD1	TRBJ2-5	15	CASSIGTVLEKTQYF	TGCGCCAGCAGCATAGGGACAGTGCTCGAAAAGACCCAGTACTTC
few	TRBV24-1	NA	TRBJ2-5	15	CATSDPGLSQETQYF	TGTGCCACCAGTGATCCCGGACTGAGCCAGGAGACCCAGTACTTC
NA	TRBV7-2	TRBD1	TRBJ2-7	15	CASRLTGQGPYEQYF	TGTGCCAGCAGACTAACGGGACAGGGACCCTACGAGCAGTACTTC
few	TRBV5-1	TRBD1	TRBJ1-1	16	CASSAGQGIEYTEAFF	TGCGCCAGCAGCGCTGGACAGGGTATTGAGTACACTGAAGCTTTCTTT
NA	TRBV27	TRBD2	TRBJ2-5	17	CASSLAPPWREGETQYF	TGTGCCAGCAGTCTCGCCCCCCCGTGGAGGGAGGGAGAGACCCAGTACTTC
NA	TRBV29-1	TRBD1	TRBJ1-1	11	CSVPYGTGAFF	TGCAGCGTCCCGTACGGGACAGGGGCTTTCTTT
NA	TRBV4-1	NA	TRBJ1-1	15	CASSPRRTSLLEAFF	TGCGCCAGCAGCCCCCGTCGGACAAGCCTTCTTGAAGCTTTCTTT
NA	TRBV7-9	NA	TRBJ2-7	15	CASSLYPGGSYEQYF	TGTGCCAGCAGCTTATATCCCGGTGGCTCCTACGAGCAGTACTTC
few	TRBV7-9	NA	TRBJ2-7	12	CASSPARDEQYF	TGTGCCAGCAGCCCAGCCAGGGACGAGCAGTACTTC
few	TRBV6-2/TRBV6-3	TRBD1	TRBJ2-7	15	CASSYPYRGAYEQYF	TGTGCCAGCAGTTACCCTTACAGGGGCGCCTACGAGCAGTACTTC
NA	TRBV18	NA	TRBJ2-7	13	CASSPSSAYEQYF	TGTGCCAGCTCACCATCATCGGCCTACGAGCAGTACTTC